A selection of T cell receptor beta chains follows, all from one sample in a study of shared clonotypes between healthy human individuals. Some clones are missing from TCRdb's copy, which holds only in-frame ones; the method was immunoSEQ multiplex PCR. The table shows hundreds of thousands of clones, with approximately 95% occurring only once. The sample comprised naive CD4+ T cells sorted from blood. The source is a woman aged 25-40 years in good health. Each CDR3 is given with its conserved first and last residue. The D gene is left open where the match is weak. For some rows the clone size is stated as once, few or many, or as a class when expanded; others skip it.

>-|TRBJ2-1|TRBD2|TRBV18
TGTGCCAGCTCACCACTAGCGGGATTGCGCTACAATGAGCAGTTCTTC
CASSPLAGLRYNEQFF
>-|TRBJ1-2|-|TRBV6-4
TGTGCCAGCAGTCGGGACACCTACTATGGCTACACCTTC
CASSRDTYYGYTF
>-|TRBJ1-2|TRBD1|TRBV18
TGTGCCAGCTCACCACCCGAAGGGGGCGGCTATGGCTACACCTTC
CASSPPEGGGYGYTF
>-|TRBJ2-5|TRBD2|TRBV28
TGTGCCAGCAGTTTAGGCGGGAGGGGAGAGACCCAGTACTTC
CASSLGGRGETQYF
>-|TRBJ2-5|-|TRBV19
TGTGCCAGTAGTATGAATCCGGGACGGGAGACCCAGTACTTC
CASSMNPGRETQYF
>-|TRBJ2-5|-|TRBV11-2
TGTGCCAGCAGCTTTCAAGAGACCCAGTACTTC
CASSFQETQYF
>-|TRBJ1-2|TRBD1|TRBV6-5
TGTGCCAGCAGTATCCGGGACAGGGATGGCTACACCTTC
CASSIRDRDGYTF
>-|TRBJ1-3|-|TRBV7-2
TGTGCCAGCAGCCGACGACGGGACTCGGGCCATGGAAACACCATATATTTT
CASSRRRDSGHGNTIYF
>-|TRBJ2-2|-|TRBV9
TGTGCCAGCAGCCAGCGGTCCTTGAACACCGGGGAGCTGTTTTTT
CASSQRSLNTGELFF
>-|TRBJ2-1|-|TRBV5-1
TGCGCCAGCAGCGACCCCGGCTCCTACAATGAGCAGTTCTTC
CASSDPGSYNEQFF
>-|TRBJ2-7|TRBD2|TRBV7-9
TGTGCCAGCAGCCCTGGACTAGCGGGAGGTATTATCAGAGACTTC
CASSPGLAGGIIRDF
>-|TRBJ2-7|TRBD2|TRBV5-1
TGCGCCAGCAGCCCTGGGCGGGCCCTCGGCGGGAGATACGAGCAGTACTTC
CASSPGRALGGRYEQYF
>-|TRBJ2-6|-|TRBV19
TGTGCCAGTAGTATTGGTAGCCACTCTGGGGCCAACGTCCTGACTTTC
CASSIGSHSGANVLTF
>-|TRBJ2-7|TRBD2|TRBV4-1
TGCGCCAGCAGCCAGCAGGGACTAGCGGGCTACGAGCAGTACTTC
CASSQQGLAGYEQYF
>-|TRBJ2-3|TRBD1|TRBV6-1
TGTGCCAGCAGTGAAGCTGCCGGACAGGGGATATATACGCAGTATTTT
CASSEAAGQGIYTQYF
>-|TRBJ2-5|-|TRBV4-1
TGCGCCAGCAGCCAGCTAGCGATAGCTATGGAGACCCAGTACTTC
CASSQLAIAMETQYF
>-|TRBJ1-1|-|TRBV18
TGTGCCAGCTCCCCCACCGACACATTAAACACTGAAGCTTTCTTT
CASSPTDTLNTEAFF
>-|TRBJ1-4|-|TRBV5-1
TGCGCCAGCAGCTTGGGCGGGAGGCGTAATGAAAAACTGTTTTTT
CASSLGGRRNEKLFF
>-|TRBJ2-2|TRBD2|TRBV7-8
TGTGCCAGCAGCTTAGCGTTTGGGACTAGCTATTCGGGCACCGGGGAGCTGTTTTTT
CASSLAFGTSYSGTGELFF
>-|TRBJ2-1|TRBD2|TRBV7-9
TGTGCCAGCAGCTTAGGGACTAGCGGGAACAATGAGCAGTTCTTC
CASSLGTSGNNEQFF
>-|TRBJ1-2|-|TRBV5-6
TGTGCCAGCAGCTCCGTCGGCCCCGGGATAAGGTCTGATGGCTACACCTTC
CASSSVGPGIRSDGYTF
>-|TRBJ2-3|-|TRBV7-9
TGTGCCAGCAGCTTACAAAGGATTGGAGGCACAGATACGCAGTATTTT
CASSLQRIGGTDTQYF
>-|TRBJ2-2|TRBD2|TRBV7-8
TGTGCCAGCAGGCCCGGAGTAGGTAGCGGGAAAGCGAACACCGGGGAGCTGTTTTTT
CASRPGVGSGKANTGELFF
>-|TRBJ2-5|-|TRBV4-2
TGTGCCAGCAGCCAATCGAGCGGAACTGAAGAGACCCAGTACTTC
CASSQSSGTEETQYF
>-|TRBJ1-5|-|TRBV27
TGTGCCAGCAGTTTATCGGGGGTGATGCCCCAGCATTTT
CASSLSGVMPQHF
>-|TRBJ2-1|TRBD2|TRBV29-1
TGCAGCGTCCCATCTATTAGACTAGCGGGAGTAGGAGGTGAGCAGTTCTTC
CSVPSIRLAGVGGEQFF
>-|TRBJ2-7|TRBD2|TRBV18
TGTGCCAGCTCTCCGAGGACTAGCGGGACTATCTACGAGCAGTACTTC
CASSPRTSGTIYEQYF
>-|TRBJ2-5|TRBD1|TRBV6-1
TGTGCCAGCAGTGGGGGACAGTACCAAGAGACCCAGTACTTC
CASSGGQYQETQYF
>-|TRBJ2-7|-|TRBV28
TGTGCCAGCAGCCCGATGGCGTGGGGGGCCCACGAGCAGTACTTC
CASSPMAWGAHEQYF
>-|TRBJ1-3|-|TRBV28
TGTGCCAGCAAACTTAGCTCTGGAAACACCATATATTTT
CASKLSSGNTIYF
>-|TRBJ1-3|-|TRBV9
TGTGCCAGCAGCGTAGGGGGGACGAAGAACACCATATATTTT
CASSVGGTKNTIYF
>-|TRBJ2-7|TRBD2|TRBV30
TGTGCCTGGGGCGGGGGACCGTACGAGCAGTACTTC
CAWGGGPYEQYF
>-|TRBJ2-1|TRBD2|TRBV18
TGTGCCAGCTCACCACAAATAGCGGGAGAAGGTTACAATGAGCAGTTCTTC
CASSPQIAGEGYNEQFF
>-|TRBJ2-5|TRBD2|TRBV6-5
TGTGCCAGCAGTCCGACTAGCGGGAAAGAGACCCAGTACTTC
CASSPTSGKETQYF
>-|TRBJ2-5|-|TRBV9
TGTGCCAGCAGCGTAGAGCAGGGTGACGAGACCCAGTACTTC
CASSVEQGDETQYF
>-|TRBJ1-2|TRBD1|TRBV30
TGTGCCTGGAGCCGTGGGACAGGAGTCCGAAGGGGGACCGGGGCATCCTATGGCTACACCTTC
CAWSRGTGVRRGTGASYGYTF
>-|TRBJ2-7|TRBD2|TRBV25-1
TGTGCCAGCAAACTAGCGGGAGCGCTCGAGCAGTACTTC
CASKLAGALEQYF
>-|TRBJ1-1|-|TRBV28
TGTGCCAGCAGGGAGGGATCGGCAACGAACACTGAAGCTTTCTTT
CASREGSATNTEAFF
>-|TRBJ1-2|-|TRBV2
TGTGCCAGCAGTCAGGGATTCGGCTATGGCTACACCTTC
CASSQGFGYGYTF
>-|TRBJ1-2|TRBD1|TRBV5-1
TGCGCCAGCAGCTTGGCAGGAGGGGGCAACTATGGCTACACCTTC
CASSLAGGGNYGYTF
>-|TRBJ1-2|-|TRBV18
TGTGCCAGCTCACCAGTACAGGAGGTTAACTATGGCTACACCTTC
CASSPVQEVNYGYTF
>-|TRBJ2-5|TRBD2|TRBV19
TGTGCCAGTAGTCCGGTAGCGGGAGGGGAAGAGACCCAGTACTTC
CASSPVAGGEETQYF
>once|TRBJ2-6|-|TRBV28
TGTGCCAGCACTCAGGGGTCCGGGGCCAACGTCCTGACTTTC
CASTQGSGANVLTF
>-|TRBJ2-3|TRBD2|TRBV4-2
TGTGCCAGCAGCCAAGAAGTCCCAGCGGGAGGGCTACGATTGCTTGCAGATACGCAGTATTTT
CASSQEVPAGGLRLLADTQYF
>-|TRBJ2-7|-|TRBV2
TGTGCCAGCACCTGGGGGGCTTCCACCTACGAGCAGTACTTC
CASTWGASTYEQYF
>-|TRBJ2-1|-|TRBV6-5
TGTGCCAGCAGTTCCTCCGGGACCCACAATGAGCAGTTCTTC
CASSSSGTHNEQFF
>once|TRBJ2-6|-|TRBV4-1
TGCGCCAGCAGCCATAGACTAGGTCAGGGAAACTCTGGGGCCAACGTCCTGACTTTC
CASSHRLGQGNSGANVLTF
>once|TRBJ2-7|TRBD2|TRBV25-1
TGTGCCAGCAGTGAAAGCGGGAGGAGGTACGAGCAGTACTTC
CASSESGRRYEQYF
>-|TRBJ1-1|TRBD1|TRBV28
TGTGCCAGCAGTCTAAAGGCGGACAGGGGGCCCATGAACACTGAAGCTTTCTTT
CASSLKADRGPMNTEAFF
>-|TRBJ2-3|TRBD2|TRBV6-1
TGTGCCAGCAGTGAACAGGGTAGCGGGAGTCCTGGTACGCAGTATTTT
CASSEQGSGSPGTQYF
>-|TRBJ2-2|-|TRBV12-1
TGTGCCAGCAGTGGGACCGGGGAGCTGTTTTTT
CASSGTGELFF
>once|TRBJ2-3|-|TRBV5-1
TGCGCCAGCAGCTTGCTAGTAAGCACAGATACGCAGTATTTT
CASSLLVSTDTQYF
>-|TRBJ2-1|-|TRBV19
TGTGCCAGTAGTATCCCTACGCCTGGCTACAATGAGCAGTTCTTC
CASSIPTPGYNEQFF
>-|TRBJ2-5|-|TRBV21-1
TGTGCCAGCAGCTTAGCCGCGGGAGGGGAGACCCAGTACTTC
CASSLAAGGETQYF
>-|TRBJ1-1|-|TRBV28
TGTGCCAGCAGCGAATTTGGGGGGGGCGACACTGAAGCTTTCTTT
CASSEFGGGDTEAFF
>-|TRBJ2-7|TRBD1|TRBV6-5
TGTGCCACCACGGGACAGGCCTACGAGCAGTACTTC
CATTGQAYEQYF
>-|TRBJ1-2|TRBD1|TRBV6-1
TGTGCCAGCACTGGGACAGCCATAACTAACTATGGCTACACCTTC
CASTGTAITNYGYTF